Listed here are 23 T cell receptor beta chains from one sample, sequenced in a study of blood T cell repertoires in COVID-19. The protocol was immunoSEQ multiplex PCR, while the TCRdb copy is restricted to in-frame clones and leaves out a portion. The sample shows approximately 190,000 clones, about 88% of them seen only once. What was sequenced was peripheral blood. All receptors come from a woman aged 40 to 55 who had recovered from COVID-19.

This chain uses TRBV7-8 with TRBJ1-1; D might be TRBD1 (5 bases). The V gene lost 5 bases and the J gene lost 2 bases, with 12 bases spanning the gap. This CDR3 has 14 amino acids. Germline assignment: CDR1 SGHVS and CDR2 FQNEAQ. CDR3 residues: CASSPRDRNTEAFF. CDR3 sequence (DNA): TGTGCCAGCAGCCCCCGAGACAGAAACACTGAAGCTTTCTTT.

This rearrangement joins TRBV28 to TRBJ2-7; maybe TRBD2 (6 bases). V was cut by 6 bases and J by 1 base, with 16 bases left in between. Germline lookup yields CDR1 MDHEN and CDR2 SYDVKM. This CDR3 has 15 residues. The CDR3 DNA reads as TGTGCCAGCAGGTCCCAATCGGAGGGATCCTACGAGCAGTACTTC. Protein product: CASRSQSEGSYEQYF.

This rearrangement joins TRBV5-1 to TRBJ1-2; 8 nucleotides line up with TRBD1. With V trimmed by 4 bases and J by 3 bases, 8 bases remained unmatched. The CDR3 has 15 residues. Looked up from germline, CDR1 is SGHRS and CDR2 is YFSETQ. CDR3 DNA sequence: TGCGCCAGCAGCCGGGAGACAGGGGAAGACTATGGCTACACCTTC. Encoded protein: CASSRETGEDYGYTF.

This clone was seen once. The V gene is TRBV5-4, the J gene TRBJ2-7, with 9 bases matching TRBD1. Germline trimming cut 2 bases from V and 2 bases from J; bases unmatched to any gene: 5. This CDR3 is built from 15 residues. CDR1 and CDR2 (germline): SGHNT, YYREEE (reference sequence). Here the CDR3 reads CASSFSGTGPYEQYF. In DNA, the CDR3 is TGTGCCAGCAGCTTCTCCGGGACAGGGCCCTACGAGCAGTACTTC.

V usage is TRBV29-1 and J usage is TRBJ1-5, with 11 bases that match TRBD1. This CDR3 comprises 15 residues. The V segment lost 4 bases and the J segment 2 bases; nucleotides outside the gene matches: 4. Per germline, CDR1 SQVTM and CDR2 ANQGSEA. CDR3 amino acids: CSVGTGGMGNQPQHF. CDR3 sequence (DNA): TGCAGCGTTGGGACAGGGGGCATGGGCAATCAGCCCCAGCATTTT.

The V call is TRBV28, the J call TRBJ2-7; D is perhaps TRBD1 (6 bases). This CDR3 contains 13 residues. Looked up from germline, CDR1 is MDHEN and CDR2 is SYDVKM. The V and J ends lost 6 bases and 4 bases respectively, with 13 bases between them. DNA for the CDR3: TGTGCCAGCAGATCACAGGGACGGTACGAGCAGTACTTC. The encoded protein is CASRSQGRYEQYF.

The CDR3 reads CARSFQREGAYNEQFF. CDR3 nucleotides: TGTGCCAGAAGCTTTCAGCGGGAGGGTGCCTACAATGAGCAGTTCTTC. The chain uses TRBV5-3 and TRBJ2-1; TRBD2 agrees at 10 bases. TRBV5-3 counts as an open reading frame of uncertain function. With 2 bases clipped from V and 2 bases from J, the junction kept 4 bases outside the gene matches. There are 16 residues in the CDR3.

This chain links TRBV24-1 with TRBJ2-7; TRBD1 agrees at 8 bases. V was pared by 1 base and J by 1 base, with 8 bases of the junction left unmatched. This CDR3 contains 17 residues. CDR1 and CDR2 from the germline V gene are KGHDR and SFDVKD. The CDR3 is CATSDFWGTGSSYEQYF. The CDR3 DNA follows: TGTGCCACCAGTGATTTTTGGGGGACAGGATCTTCCTACGAGCAGTACTTC.

The rearrangement uses TRBV18 and TRBJ1-6; the D is unclear. V shed 4 bases and J shed 8 bases, with 9 bases lying between them. CDR1 KGHSH and CDR2 LQKENI come from the germline V gene. The length of the CDR3 is 13 residues. As DNA, the CDR3 is TGTGCCAGCTCACGCGAGGGTGATTCACCCCTCCACTTT. Protein: CASSREGDSPLHF. The full variable domain, completed using reference TRBV18 and TRBJ1-6, is NAGVMQNPRHLVRRRGQEARLRCSPMKGHSHVYWYRQLPEEGLKFMVYLQKENIIDESGMPKERFSAEFPKEGPSILRIQQVVRGDSAAYFCASSREGDSPLHFGNGTRLTVT.

This clone has a single count. The chain combines TRBV24-1 with TRBJ2-1; 10 positions match TRBD2. This CDR3 is 17 amino acids long. J lost 6 bases, V lost 2 bases, and 9 bases had no gene match. The V gene's germline CDR1 is KGHDR and CDR2 SFDVKD. CDR3 amino acids: CATSDSLAGVRPNEQFF. The DNA of the CDR3 is TGTGCCACCAGTGATTCCCTAGCGGGAGTGAGGCCCAATGAGCAGTTCTTC.

This chain connects TRBV6-5 to TRBJ2-3; the match to TRBD1 covers 8 bases. CDR3 length: 14 residues. V dropped 7 bases and J dropped 2; count of bases not matched to a gene: 5. The germline CDR1 and CDR2 sequences are MNHEY and SVGAGI. The CDR3 spells CASTGGGPTDTQYF. The CDR3 coding sequence is TGTGCCAGCACAGGGGGCGGACCCACAGATACGCAGTATTTT.

The chain has TRBV4-2 and TRBJ2-5; 13 bases fit TRBD2. Trimming took 3 bases from V and 5 from J; bases not matched to a gene: 21. Germline loops: CDR1 LGHNA, CDR2 YNFKEQ. The CDR3 extends over 21 amino acids. CDR3 DNA sequence: TGTGCCAGCAGCCAGGCTCCCATTACTAGCGGGAGGGCCTTTAGTGGGGAGACCCAGTACTTC. The encoded protein is CASSQAPITSGRAFSGETQYF.

The chain employs TRBV6-6 and TRBJ2-1; 12 bases are shared with TRBD2. This CDR3 has 14 residues. V trimming: 4 bases; J trimming: 8 bases; junction bases outside the gene matches: 3. Germline CDR1 MNHNY, CDR2 SVGAGI (reference sequence). The CDR3: CASSSSGRDHEQFF. Here the CDR3 DNA reads TGTGCCAGCAGTTCTAGCGGGAGGGACCATGAGCAGTTCTTC.

The V and J genes are TRBV27 and TRBJ1-1, with a possible D match to TRBD1 (5 bases). Germline CDR1 MNHEY, CDR2 SMNVEV (reference sequence). Trimming removed 0 bases from V and 1 base from J, with 6 bases in between. The CDR3 extends over 14 amino acids. The DNA of the CDR3 is TGTGCCAGCAGTTTATCACAGGCGAACACTGAAGCTTTCTTT. Encoded protein: CASSLSQANTEAFF.

The chain carries TRBV18 and TRBJ2-7; D perhaps matches TRBD1 (6 bases). The CDR3 runs to 14 residues. Trimming left V 2 bases short and J 9 bases short, with 17 bases between. In germline, CDR1 is KGHSH, CDR2 LQKENI. CDR3 DNA: TGTGCCAGCTCACCAGAGCGAGGGGGTAAGGTGCAGTACTTC. Translating it yields CASSPERGGKVQYF.

This sequence joins TRBV10-3 and TRBJ2-1; 13 bases are a match to TRBD2. Per germline, CDR1 ENHRY and CDR2 SYGVKD. This CDR3 comprises 14 residues. The V and J ends lost 10 bases and 5 bases, in that order; junction bases with no gene match: 5. CDR3: CATLTSGRNNEQFF. The CDR3 DNA sequence: TGTGCCACGCTGACTAGCGGGAGGAACAATGAGCAGTTCTTC.

The gene calls are TRBV16 and TRBJ2-3; D call uncertain. The CDR3 contains 12 residues. Trimming cost V 4 bases and J 2 bases, with 4 bases left between them. The germline V gene encodes CDR1 KGHSY and CDR2 FQNENV. The CDR3 bases are TGTGCCAGCAGCCTAGACACAGATACGCAGTATTTT. Its protein is CASSLDTDTQYF.

V and J are TRBV6-1 and TRBJ1-5, with 9 nucleotides matching TRBD1. V gave up 4 bases and J gave up 0 bases; unmatched junction bases: 16. Germline V gene sequence: CDR1 MNHNS, CDR2 SASEGT. CDR3 length: 20 amino acids. The CDR3 DNA reads as TGTGCCAGCAGTGCATACAGGGGACAGGGAATGCGATATAGCAATCAGCCCCAGCATTTT. Translating it yields CASSAYRGQGMRYSNQPQHF.

The rearrangement joins TRBV27 to TRBJ1-1, with D possibly being TRBD1 (5 bases). V was cut by 5 bases and J by 6 bases, with 16 bases left in between. Germline V gene data show CDR1 as MNHEY and CDR2 as SMNVEV (reference sequence). The CDR3 is made up of 14 amino acids. CDR3: CASSPPGGVSEAFF. The CDR3, as DNA: TGTGCCAGCAGTCCCCCGGGGGGGGTTTCTGAAGCTTTCTTT.

CDR3 region: CASSEGLVGYYGYTF. CDR3 bases: TGTGCCAGCAGCGAGGGACTGGTGGGGTACTATGGCTACACCTTC. The chain carries TRBV9 and TRBJ1-2; a weak D match, TRBD1 (5 bases). The CDR3 has 15 residues. Germline V CDR1 and CDR2: SGDLS, YYNGEE. The V gene lost 3 bases and the J gene lost 3 bases, with 15 bases spanning the gap.

In the case of this clone: At one boundary the junction diverges from the germline segment, which might be a read error. The chain recombines TRBV27 with TRBJ2-7, with TRBD1 matching over 10 bases. The CDR3 extends over 13 amino acids. The germline gives CDR1 MNHEY, CDR2 SMNVEV (reference sequence). The DNA of the CDR3 is TGTGCTAGCAGAGGACAGGGGGAAAACGAGCAGTACTTC. Translated: CASRGQGENEQYF.

J is TRBJ2-3 and V is TRBV5-8, with TRBD2 matching 9 bases. The CDR3 sequence is 15 residues long. Germline CDR1 is SGHTS and CDR2 is YDEGEE. V was clipped by 4 bases and J by 3 bases; unmatched bases: 6. The CDR3: CASSQGLALTDTQYF. The DNA of the CDR3 is TGTGCCAGCAGCCAGGGACTAGCCTTGACAGATACGCAGTATTTT. The full variable domain, completed using reference TRBV5-8 and TRBJ2-3, is EAGVTQSPTHLIKTRGQQATLRCSPISGHTSVYWYQQALGLGLQFLLWYDEGEERNRGNFPPRFSGRQFPNYSSELNVNALELEDSALYLCASSQGLALTDTQYFGPGTRLTVL.

The chain uses TRBV19 and TRBJ2-3; D is perhaps TRBD2 (5 bases). Germline values: CDR1 LNHDA, CDR2 SQIVND (reference sequence). Trimming removed 5 bases from V and 4 bases from J, with 16 bases in between. The CDR3 has 15 amino acids. The CDR3 is CASSYAGISADTQYF. In DNA form, the CDR3 reads TGTGCCAGTAGTTACGCCGGGATCTCAGCAGATACGCAGTATTTT.